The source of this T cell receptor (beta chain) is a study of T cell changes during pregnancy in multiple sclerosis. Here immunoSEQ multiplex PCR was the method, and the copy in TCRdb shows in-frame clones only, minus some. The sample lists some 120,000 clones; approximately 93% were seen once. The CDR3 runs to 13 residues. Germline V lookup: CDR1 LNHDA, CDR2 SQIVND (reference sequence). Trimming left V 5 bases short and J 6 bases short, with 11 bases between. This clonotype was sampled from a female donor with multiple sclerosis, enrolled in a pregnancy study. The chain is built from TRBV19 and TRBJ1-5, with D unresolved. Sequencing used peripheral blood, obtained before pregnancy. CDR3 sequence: CASSAGGLQPQHF. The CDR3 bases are TGTGCCAGTAGTGCCGGAGGACTTCAGCCCCAGCATTTT.